This TCR beta chain was obtained from a study of blood T cell repertoires in COVID-19. The overall study: Nucleic acid was either cDNA or gDNA, and it came from T cells, B-cell-depleted T cells, or PBMCs.

Germline CDR1 SGHRS, CDR2 YFSETQ. Trimming left V 0 bases short and J 6 bases short, with 13 bases between. The CDR3 runs 14 residues. How the authors handled the data: Cell counts per sample came from amplifying reference gene primers. Repertoires were generated with immunoSEQ multiplex PCR, while TCRdb's copy carries only in-frame clones and drops some. Clone size and the V and J calls come from that table; the DNA yielded D and trimming. In the table there are some 170,000 clones, 60% to 85% of which are singletons. This clone was observed many times. The sample contains more than one DNA sequence encoding this CDR3.

This rearrangement joins TRBV5-1 to TRBJ2-7; TRBD2 is a possible D gene (7 bases). The sequenced material came from peripheral blood. This sequence originates from a man in his 60s with acute or convalescent COVID-19. CDR3 in DNA: TGCGCCAGCAGCTTGGAGGGGGGGCGCGGCGAGCAGTACTTC. This codes for CASSLEGGRGEQYF.